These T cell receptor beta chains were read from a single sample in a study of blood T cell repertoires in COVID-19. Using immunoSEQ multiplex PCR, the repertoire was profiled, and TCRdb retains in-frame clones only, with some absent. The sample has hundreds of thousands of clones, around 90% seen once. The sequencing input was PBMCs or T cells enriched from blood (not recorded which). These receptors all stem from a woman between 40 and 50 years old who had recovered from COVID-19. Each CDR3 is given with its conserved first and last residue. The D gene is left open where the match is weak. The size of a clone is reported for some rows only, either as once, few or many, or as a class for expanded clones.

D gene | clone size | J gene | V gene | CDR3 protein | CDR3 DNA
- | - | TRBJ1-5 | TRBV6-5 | CASSYRGGGQPQHF | TGTGCCAGCAGTTACAGGGGAGGGGGTCAGCCCCAGCATTTT
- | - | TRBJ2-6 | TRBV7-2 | CASSSTGTTGAGANVLTF | TGTGCCAGCAGCTCAACCGGGACAACGGGCGCAGGGGCCAACGTCCTGACTTTC
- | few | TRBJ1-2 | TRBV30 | CAWSVLNRGNGYTF | TGTGCCTGGAGTGTCCTTAATAGGGGGAATGGCTACACCTTC
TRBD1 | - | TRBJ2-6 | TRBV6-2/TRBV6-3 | CASSYAGGSGANVLTF | TGTGCCAGCAGTTACGCAGGGGGATCTGGGGCCAACGTCCTGACTTTC
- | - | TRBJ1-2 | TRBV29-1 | CSVVVNTGYGYTF | TGCAGCGTTGTAGTGAACACGGGTTATGGCTACACCTTC
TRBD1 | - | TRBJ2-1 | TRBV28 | CASSFIIEVRGHQNEQFF | TGTGCCAGCAGTTTTATCATAGAGGTCAGGGGGCATCAGAATGAGCAGTTCTTC
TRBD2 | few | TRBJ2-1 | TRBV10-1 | CANCSGSGWNEQFF | TGCGCCAACTGTAGCGGGAGTGGGTGGAATGAGCAGTTCTTC
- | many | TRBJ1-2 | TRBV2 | CASSPGREMDYTF | TGTGCCAGCAGTCCGGGCCGGGAAATGGACTACACCTTC
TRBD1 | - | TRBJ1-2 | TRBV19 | CASTGQGALRSSNYGYTF | TGTGCCAGTACCGGACAGGGAGCATTGAGAAGTAGTAACTATGGCTACACCTTC
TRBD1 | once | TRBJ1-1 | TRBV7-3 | CASSSGTAKKAFF | TGTGCCAGCAGCTCCGGGACAGCTAAGAAAGCTTTCTTT
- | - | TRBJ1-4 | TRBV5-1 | CASSLSVTNEKLFF | TGCGCCAGCAGCTTATCCGTAACTAATGAAAAACTGTTTTTT
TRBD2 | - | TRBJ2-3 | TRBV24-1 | CATSDPGRARTDTQYF | TGTGCCACCAGTGACCCCGGGAGGGCCAGGACAGATACGCAGTATTTT
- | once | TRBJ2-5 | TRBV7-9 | CASLPAGPQETQYF | TGTGCCAGCCTTCCGGCGGGACCTCAAGAGACCCAGTACTTC
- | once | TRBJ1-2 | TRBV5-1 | CASSLVGGNYGYTF | TGCGCCAGCAGCTTGGTGGGGGGTAACTATGGCTACACCTTC
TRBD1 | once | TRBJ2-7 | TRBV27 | CASSPGQGTNEQYF | TGTGCCAGCAGTCCCGGACAGGGGACCAACGAGCAGTACTTC
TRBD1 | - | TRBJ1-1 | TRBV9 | CASSVDEGATEAFF | TGTGCCAGCAGCGTAGATGAGGGGGCCACTGAAGCTTTCTTT
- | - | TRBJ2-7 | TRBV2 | CASSEARGSSYEQYF | TGTGCCAGCAGTGAAGCCAGGGGCAGCTCCTACGAGCAGTACTTC
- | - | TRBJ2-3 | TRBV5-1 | CASSLTGPPDTQYF | TGCGCCAGCAGCTTGACAGGGCCCCCAGATACGCAGTATTTT
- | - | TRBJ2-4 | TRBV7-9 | CASSKVAWLAKNIQYF | TGTGCCAGCAGCAAAGTAGCGTGGCTAGCCAAAAACATTCAGTACTTC
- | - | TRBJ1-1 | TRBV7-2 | CASSPGRQQNTEAFF | TGTGCCAGCAGCCCCGGCCGACAGCAGAACACTGAAGCTTTCTTT
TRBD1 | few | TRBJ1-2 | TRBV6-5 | CASSYTGQASGYTF | TGTGCCAGCAGTTACACGGGACAGGCGTCTGGCTACACCTTC
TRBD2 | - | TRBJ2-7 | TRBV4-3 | CASSQDWTSGIRDEQYF | TGCGCCAGCAGCCAAGATTGGACTAGCGGGATTAGGGACGAGCAGTACTTC
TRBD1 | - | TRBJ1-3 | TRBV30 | CAWNRDRVPHSGNTIYF | TGTGCCTGGAATAGGGACAGGGTCCCACACTCTGGAAACACCATATATTTT
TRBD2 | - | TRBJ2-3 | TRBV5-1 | CASSSQPGLDTDTQYF | TGCGCCAGCAGCTCCCAGCCGGGACTAGACACAGATACGCAGTATTTT
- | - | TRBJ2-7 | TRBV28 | CASSPALYEQYF | TGTGCCAGCAGTCCCGCGCTCTACGAGCAGTACTTC
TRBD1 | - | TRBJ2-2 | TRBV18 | CASSPRGQVNTGELFF | TGTGCCAGCTCACCAAGAGGACAGGTTAACACCGGGGAGCTGTTTTTT
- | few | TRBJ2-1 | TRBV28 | CASSLQGQRQFF | TGTGCCAGCAGTTTGCAGGGCCAGCGGCAGTTCTTC
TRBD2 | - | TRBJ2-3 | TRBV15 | CATSRDIPGGPTDTQYF | TGTGCCACCAGCAGAGACATCCCGGGAGGGCCGACAGATACGCAGTATTTT
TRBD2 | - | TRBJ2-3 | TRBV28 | CASSLSSAGGVDTQYF | TGTGCCAGCAGTTTATCCTCTGCGGGAGGGGTGGATACGCAGTATTTT
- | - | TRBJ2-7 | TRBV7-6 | CASSSLTNDRPYYEQYF | TGTGCCAGCAGCTCCCTTACGAACGACAGACCCTACTACGAGCAGTACTTC
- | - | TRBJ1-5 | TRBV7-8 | CASGGAGRDQPQHF | TGTGCCAGCGGCGGCGCAGGGCGAGATCAGCCCCAGCATTTT
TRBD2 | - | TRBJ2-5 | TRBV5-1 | CASGAGVETQYF | TGCGCCAGCGGAGCGGGAGTAGAGACCCAGTACTTC
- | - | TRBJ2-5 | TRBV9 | CASSPGGQRGAQYF | TGTGCCAGCAGCCCCGGGGGACAGAGGGGGGCCCAGTACTTC
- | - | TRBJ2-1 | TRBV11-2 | CASSHSGNYNEQFF | TGTGCCAGCAGCCATAGCGGAAACTACAATGAGCAGTTCTTC
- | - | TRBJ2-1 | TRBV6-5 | CASRPSGLTNEQFF | TGTGCCAGCAGACCCTCGGGTCTGACCAATGAGCAGTTCTTC
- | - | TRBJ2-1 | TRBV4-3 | CASSQDPGSSSYNEQFF | TGCGCCAGCAGCCAAGATCCGGGGAGTAGCTCCTACAATGAGCAGTTCTTC
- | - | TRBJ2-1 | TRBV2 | CASRIQIYNEQFF | TGTGCCAGCAGGATACAGATCTACAATGAGCAGTTCTTC